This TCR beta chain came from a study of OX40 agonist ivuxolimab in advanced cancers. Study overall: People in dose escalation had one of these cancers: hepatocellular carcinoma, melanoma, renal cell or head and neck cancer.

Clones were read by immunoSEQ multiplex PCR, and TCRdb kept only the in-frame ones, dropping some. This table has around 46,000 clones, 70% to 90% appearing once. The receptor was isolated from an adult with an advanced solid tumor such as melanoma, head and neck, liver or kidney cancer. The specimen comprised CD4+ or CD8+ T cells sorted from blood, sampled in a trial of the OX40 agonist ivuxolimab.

CDR3 nucleotide sequence: TGTGCCAGCAGCTTGGCCGGGACAGGGGCCATGAACACTGAAGCTTTCTTT. Its translation is CASSLAGTGAMNTEAFF. V gene TRBV5-8 combines with J gene TRBJ1-1, with 10 nucleotides matching TRBD1. The trim removed 0 bases at V and 0 bases at J, leaving 5 bases unmatched. The CDR3 runs to 17 residues. Germline lookup yields CDR1 SGHTS and CDR2 YDEGEE. Together with reference TRBV5-8 and TRBJ1-1, the CDR3 gives the full variable domain: EAGVTQSPTHLIKTRGQQATLRCSPISGHTSVYWYQQALGLGLQFLLWYDEGEERNRGNFPPRFSGRQFPNYSSELNVNALELEDSALYLCASSLAGTGAMNTEAFFGQGTRLTVV.